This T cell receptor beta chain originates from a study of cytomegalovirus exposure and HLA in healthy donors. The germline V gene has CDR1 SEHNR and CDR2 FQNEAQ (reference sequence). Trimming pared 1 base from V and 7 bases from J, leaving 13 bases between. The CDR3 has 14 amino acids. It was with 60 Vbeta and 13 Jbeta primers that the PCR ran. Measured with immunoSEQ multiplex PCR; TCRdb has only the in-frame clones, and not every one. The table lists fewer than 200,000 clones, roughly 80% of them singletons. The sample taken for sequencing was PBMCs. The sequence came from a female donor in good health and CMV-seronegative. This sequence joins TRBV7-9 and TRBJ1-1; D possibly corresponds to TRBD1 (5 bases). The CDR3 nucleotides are TGTGCCAGCAGCTTAGAAAGGACCGACAGTGAAGCTTTCTTT. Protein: CASSLERTDSEAFF.